This T cell receptor (beta chain) emerged from a study of blood T cell repertoires in COVID-19 (dated by TCRdb to the early 2020s). At the level of the whole study: Samples from collaborators originated in the United States, Italy and Spain and spanned both the acute and convalescent phases of COVID-19. The prospective study material was composed of cDNA or gDNA derived from T cells, B-cell-depleted T cells, or PBMCs. Subjects who had been exposed to COVID-19, were actively infected with it, or had recovered from it provided the deeply sampled blood TCRbeta repertoires that made up the dataset. The repertoires were released in a freely available public database meant as a resource for research on the immune response to SARS-CoV-2. Samples were obtained from the ongoing ImmuneRACE study (first 160 participants) and from about 1,300 subjects provided by 6 global collaborators. The sample metadata nearly always contained a de-identified subject ID, COVID-19 status, age in years and sex. HLA class I and class II types, where available, came from metadata supplied by the sample provider rather than from assay-based typing. General findings and caveats noted by the study authors: How much clinical and demographic metadata was included differed by source and by participant, and the metadata was provided uncurated.

In Seattle, one collaborating source enrolled patients while the infection was active and tracked those patients longitudinally over the course of disease. Whole blood was collected in K2EDTA tubes by collaborating institutions according to the institutions' own protocols. Collaborator samples were shipped for TCRbeta analysis as frozen whole blood, isolated PBMCs, or DNA extracted from either sample type. Concerning this clone itself: Its antigen has not been determined. No base qualities exist here, and no much larger clone lies one base off it.

TCRbeta CDR3 regions were amplified from genomic DNA using the immunoSEQ Assay, a bias-controlled multiplex PCR. As for how the authors treated the data: The number of nucleated cells in each sample was estimated from the amplification of reference gene primers within the assay. To quantify the absolute abundance of each unique TCRbeta CDR3 rearrangement, sequence reads were collapsed and filtered. For each sample, productive Simpson clonality was calculated by taking the square root of Simpson's diversity index across productive rearrangements. The table comes from immuneACCESS by way of TCRdb, which keeps in-frame sequences with V and J called. Part of the clones is missing from these tables; in studies checked, under half for an unresolved V gene and the rest for unknown reasons. That table supplies the V and J calls and clone size; D and trimming were determined from the DNA. The table for this sample lists over 200,000 clones; about 90% of them were counted only once. Together, the top ten hold approximately 2.5% of the sample.

The specimen was peripheral blood. This TCR was sampled from a man in his thirties or forties with COVID-19, enrolled during active disease.

Read as DNA, the sequence is TGTGCCAGCAGCCAAGGGGGACTAGCGGGAGACCACAATGAGCAGTTCTTC. Protein translation: CASSQGGLAGDHNEQFF. The rearrangement combines TRBV3-1 (or the pseudogene TRBV3-2) with TRBJ2-1; the junction holds 14 bases that match TRBD2. V is trimmed back by 1 base and J by 5 bases, and the junction contains 4 bases that no gene match accounts for. The CDR3, cysteine through phenylalanine, is 17 amino acids long. The retained sequence is limited to the CDR3, 51 bases, with the frame set at the first base. From a lookup of the germline V gene (reference sequence), CDR1 and CDR2 are LGHDT and YNNKEL.